The 25 T cell receptor beta chains below come from one sample, sequenced in a study of post-analysis software for immune sequencing data. The authors incorporated unique molecular identifiers into the TCR beta cDNA libraries. TCRdb reprocessed the PCR reads with MiXCR, giving one entry per CDR3 protein. The sample lists hundreds of thousands of distinct CDR3 sequences, roughly 38% occurring once. Their antigens remain unidentified. Notes on the study in general: Patients carried roughly 5 TRBV segments more frequently than controls did, and TRBV5-6, TRBV5-1 and TRBV20-1 were among them.

Sequenced: blood. The receptors shown here come from a girl between 5 and 17 years old with multiple sclerosis.

The V and J genes are TRBV29-1 and TRBJ1-2; D possibly corresponds to TRBD1 (5 bases). V was pared by 7 bases and J by 3 bases, with 12 bases between. Germline loops: CDR1 SQVTM, CDR2 ANQGSEA. The CDR3 contains 12 residues. CDR3 in amino acids: CSARGGDYGYTF. The CDR3 DNA is TGCAGCGCCCGCGGGGGGGACTATGGCTACACCTTC.

This clonotype has only a few counts. The chain employs TRBV5-1 and TRBJ2-7; 10 positions match TRBD2. Losses at the gene ends were 5 bases for V and 2 bases for J; bases not matched to a gene: 10. CDR1 SGHRS and CDR2 YFSETQ come from the germline V gene. CDR3 length: 16 amino acids. CDR3 loop: CASRGASGGLTYEQYF. DNA for the CDR3: TGCGCCAGCAGAGGAGCTAGCGGGGGTCTCACCTACGAGCAGTACTTC. The whole variable domain, remainder taken from reference TRBV5-1 and TRBJ2-7, is KAGVTQTPRYLIKTRGQQVTLSCSPISGHRSVSWYQQTPGQGLQFLFEYFSETQRNKGNFPGRFSGRQFSNSRSEMNVSTLELGDSALYLCASRGASGGLTYEQYFGPGTRLTVT.

The gene calls are TRBV9 and TRBJ2-5, with TRBD2 as a possible D gene (6 bases). The DNA end is more similar to TRBJ2-7, so the J call may be wrong. The CDR3 has 15 residues. Germline assignment: CDR1 SGDLS and CDR2 YYNGEE. The CDR3 DNA follows: TGTGCCAGCAGCGTAGAAGGGACTGGCATGTACGAGCAGTACTTC. Protein product: CASSVEGTGMYEQYF.

V is TRBV20-1 and J is TRBJ1-5; D is uncertain. Germline assignment: CDR1 DFQATT and CDR2 SNEGSKA (reference sequence). The CDR3 has 13 residues. Trimming pared 1 base from V and 5 bases from J, leaving 9 bases between. The CDR3 coding sequence is TGCAGTGCTAGAGTTAGGCAGGATCAGCCCCAGCATTTT. Translated, it gives CSARVRQDQPQHF.

CDR3: CAIRGGDSTTDTQYF. CDR3 DNA sequence: TGTGCCATCAGGGGGGGGGACTCCACCACAGATACGCAGTATTTT. V is TRBV10-3 and J is TRBJ2-3; 7 nucleotides match TRBD2. Germline V gene lookup returns CDR1 ENHRY and CDR2 SYGVKD. The CDR3 has 15 amino acids. J gave up 2 bases and V 6 bases, and 8 bases lay outside the gene matches.

V and J are TRBV6-5 and TRBJ1-1; D is perhaps TRBD1 (6 bases). The CDR3 is made up of 21 amino acids. Trimming removed 3 bases from V and 5 bases from J, with 34 bases in between. Germline V lookup: CDR1 MNHEY, CDR2 SVGAGI. The CDR3 coding sequence is TGTGCCAGCAGTTATGCGAGGGGCCAAACGAGCAACAGGGCCGGGGGAACTGAAGCTTTCTTT. Its protein product is CASSYARGQTSNRAGGTEAFF.

This clonotype has at least ten counts. At one of its ends the junction is not consistent with the germline gene, which may arise from a read error. This chain joins TRBV5-1 and TRBJ2-7; D not resolved. The germline V gene has CDR1 SGHRS and CDR2 YFSETQ. The CDR3 runs 12 residues. DNA of the CDR3: TGTGCCAGCAGCTTAGATGGCTACGAGCAGTACTTC. Translation: CASSLDGYEQYF.

This clonotype has a handful of counts. CDR3 loop: CSVVLTGVGVPYEQYF. The CDR3 DNA reads TGCAGCGTTGTACTTACAGGGGTCGGAGTTCCCTACGAGCAGTACTTC. The chain carries TRBV29-1 and TRBJ2-7, with 7 bases matching TRBD1. CDR1 is SQVTM and CDR2 is ANQGSEA in the germline V gene. This CDR3 is 16 amino acids long. V lost 4 bases, J lost 2 bases, and 14 bases stayed unmatched.

The CDR3 is CSVEPSGGYTF. The CDR3 DNA reads TGCAGCGTTGAGCCTAGTGGGGGCTACACCTTC. The chain recombines TRBV29-1 with TRBJ1-2; no firm D call. CDR1 and CDR2 from the germline V gene are SQVTM and ANQGSEA. Trimming left V 3 bases short and J 8 bases short, with 10 bases between. The CDR3 has 11 amino acids.

The V gene is TRBV9, the J gene TRBJ1-2; 11 nucleotides line up with TRBD1. Germline CDR1 SGDLS, CDR2 YYNGEE. The ends lost 3 bases at V and 8 bases at J; junction bases unmatched: 6. CDR3 length: 14 amino acids. The CDR3 DNA reads as TGTGCCAGCAGCGCCGGACAGGGGGCGAGAGGCTACACCTTC. Amino acids: CASSAGQGARGYTF. Complete variable domain (other parts from reference TRBV9 and TRBJ1-2): DSGVTQTPKHLITATGQRVTLRCSPRSGDLSVYWYQQSLDQGLQFLIQYYNGEERAKGNILERFSAQQFPDLHSELNLSSLELGDSALYFCASSAGQGARGYTFGSGTRLTVV.

The chain carries TRBV4-1 and TRBJ2-7; TRBD1 might be the D (6 bases). V lost 4 bases to trimming and J lost 2 bases, with 9 bases between them. CDR1 is MGHRA, CDR2 YSYEKL, per germline. CDR3 length: 13 residues. CDR3 nucleotides: TGCGCCAGCAGCCCAAGGACAGCCTACGAGCAGTACTTC. It yields the protein CASSPRTAYEQYF.

The rearrangement links TRBV12-3 or TRBV12-4 to TRBJ2-1, with 10 positions matching TRBD2. J lost 7 bases, V lost 5 bases, and 11 bases had no gene match. The CDR3 is 16 amino acids. CDR3 sequence: CASSLGGLAIGNEQFF. The CDR3 bases are TGTGCCAGCAGTCTAGGGGGACTAGCGATAGGGAATGAGCAGTTCTTC.

This clonotype was seen only a few times. V is TRBV4-2 and J is TRBJ1-4, with D maybe TRBD1 (6 bases). Germline V gives CDR1 LGHNA, CDR2 YNFKEQ. The CDR3 totals 19 residues. Trimming stripped 4 bases from V and 7 bases from J, with 28 bases between. CDR3 in amino acids: CASSPSTGPQPQAGEKLFF. DNA for the CDR3: TGTGCCAGCAGCCCCTCGACAGGACCTCAACCCCAGGCGGGTGAAAAACTGTTTTTT.

The V call is TRBV12-3 or TRBV12-4, the J call TRBJ1-2; D uncertain. The CDR3 has 12 amino acids. Trimming took off 6 bases at V and 2 bases at J, with 7 bases between the two ends. The CDR3 loop reads CASRIGNYGYTF. DNA for the CDR3: TGTGCCAGCAGAATAGGAAACTATGGCTACACCTTC.

This sequence joins TRBV29-1 and TRBJ1-3; D is possibly TRBD1 (5 bases). There are 13 residues in the CDR3. Trimming removed 7 bases from V and 1 base from J, with 11 bases in between. CDR1 and CDR2 from the germline V gene are SQVTM and ANQGSEA. The CDR3 DNA sequence: TGCAGCGCCTTGACAGCATCTGGAAACACCATATATTTT. It specifies CSALTASGNTIYF.

Turning to this clonotype: Its ends do not fully match the called genes, so a read error is possible. V gene TRBV20-1 combines with J gene TRBJ2-7, with 10 bases aligning to TRBD2. Germline loops: CDR1 DFQATT, CDR2 SNEGSKA (reference sequence). The CDR3 covers 16 residues. CDR3 protein: CSSKGLAGATPYKQYF. CDR3 DNA: TGCAGTTCTAAAGGTCTAGCGGGGGCCACCCCCTACAAGCAGTACTTC.

This clonotype came up a few times. The V call is TRBV5-1, the J call TRBJ2-7; 13 bases map to TRBD2. Germline V gene sequence: CDR1 SGHRS, CDR2 YFSETQ. J was trimmed by 0 bases and V by 5 bases; bases with no gene match: 14. The CDR3 spans 19 residues. CDR3 sequence: CASRSAGTSGARGSYEQYF. The CDR3, as DNA: TGCGCCAGCAGAAGTGCCGGGACTAGCGGGGCCCGAGGCTCCTACGAGCAGTACTTC.

The chain recombines TRBV6-2 or TRBV6-3 with TRBJ2-5; 10 nucleotides match TRBD2. J was trimmed by 2 bases and V by 6 bases; bases with no gene match: 9. CDR3 size: 16 residues. The V gene's germline CDR1 is MNHEY and CDR2 SVGEGT. The CDR3 loop is CASSRTSGAQQETQYF. The CDR3 bases are TGTGCCAGCAGCCGTACTAGCGGGGCCCAACAAGAGACCCAGTACTTC.

This clonotype was observed a few times. The V gene is TRBV10-2, the J gene TRBJ2-7, with TRBD1 identical over 7 bases. V dropped 0 bases and J dropped 4; count of bases not matched to a gene: 3. Per germline, CDR1 WSHSY and CDR2 SAAADI. CDR3 length: 14 residues. CDR3 sequence (DNA): TGCGCCAGCAGTGAGTCGGGGACAGCTTACGAGCAGTACTTC. Its translation: CASSESGTAYEQYF.

CDR3 in DNA: TGTGCCAGTAGTATATTAGACAATGAGCAGTTCTTC. Its protein is CASSILDNEQFF. This chain links TRBV19 with TRBJ2-1; D unresolved. In germline, CDR1 is LNHDA, CDR2 SQIVND (reference sequence). Between the trimmed V and J ends, which lost 2 bases and 5 bases, there was a span of 4 bases. The CDR3 is made up of 12 amino acids.

A word on this clonotype: This may be a read error, as it is one base from a much larger clone. CDR3 DNA sequence: TGCAGTGCTAGCGTTTCGGAGGAGGGTGGCTACACCTTC. Protein sequence: CSASVSEEGGYTF. The rearrangement joins TRBV20-1 to TRBJ1-2; D not certain. The CDR3 is made up of 13 amino acids. Germline assignment: CDR1 DFQATT and CDR2 SNEGSKA (reference sequence). V lost 3 bases, J lost 7 bases, and 15 bases lay in between.

Points on this clonotype: Germline and junction disagree at one end, which may indicate a read error. The chain uses TRBV7-9 and TRBJ1-4, with a tentative D call TRBD1 (5 bases). CDR1 is SEHNR, CDR2 FQNEAQ, per germline (reference sequence). The CDR3 sequence is 15 residues long. In DNA, the CDR3 is TGTGCCAGCAGCTCGAACCTGGGGCCGGGTGAAAAACGGTTTTTT. This translates into CASSSNLGPGEKRFF.

This rearrangement joins TRBV6-2 or TRBV6-3 to TRBJ1-5; D may be TRBD1 (5 bases). Germline V gene lookup returns CDR1 MNHEY and CDR2 SVGEGT. The CDR3 loop spans 16 amino acids. V was trimmed by 7 bases and J by 1 base, leaving 17 bases between them. The DNA for the CDR3 is TGTGCCAGCAACTCGGGCGCAGGGCCGAGCAATCAGCCCCAGCATTTT. Residues: CASNSGAGPSNQPQHF.

The chain is built from TRBV24-1 and TRBJ1-2, with TRBD1 matching 7 bases. This CDR3 contains 14 residues. From germline, CDR1 is KGHDR and CDR2 SFDVKD. V was clipped by 2 bases and J by 3 bases; unmatched bases: 2. The CDR3 DNA reads as TGTGCCACCAGTGATTCAGGGGGTGACTATGGCTACACCTTC. Translating it yields CATSDSGGDYGYTF.

This rearrangement joins TRBV3-1 to TRBJ1-2; D remains unclear. The CDR3 has 13 residues. V dropped 1 base and J dropped 4 bases, with 7 bases sitting between them. In germline, CDR1 is LGHDT, CDR2 YNNKEL (reference sequence). In DNA, the CDR3 is TGTGCCAGCAGCCAAGGACAACTCTATGGCTACACCTTC. It is translated as CASSQGQLYGYTF. The entire variable domain, with the rest obtained from reference TRBV3-1 and TRBJ1-2, is as follows: DTAVSQTPKYLVTQMGNDKSIKCEQNLGHDTMYWYKQDSKKFLKIMFSYNNKELIINETVPNRFSPKSPDKAHLNLHINSLELGDSAVYFCASSQGQLYGYTFGSGTRLTVV.